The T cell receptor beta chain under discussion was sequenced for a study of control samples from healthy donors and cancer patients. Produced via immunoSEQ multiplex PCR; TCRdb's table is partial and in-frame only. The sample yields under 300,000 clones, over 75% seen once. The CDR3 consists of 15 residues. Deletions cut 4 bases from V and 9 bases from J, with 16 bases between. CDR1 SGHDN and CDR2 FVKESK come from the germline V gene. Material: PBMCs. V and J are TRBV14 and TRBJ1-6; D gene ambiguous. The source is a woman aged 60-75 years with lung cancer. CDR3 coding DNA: TGTGCCAGCAGCCCCCTTGGCTGGGGAAGTTCACCCCTCCACTTT. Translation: CASSPLGWGSSPLHF.